One sample yielded the 24 T cell receptor beta chains listed below, sequenced in a study of identical twins. Via MiXCR, TCRdb re-called the 5' RACE reads, giving one row per CDR3 protein. The sample holds some 500,000 distinct CDR3 sequences, approximately 22% seen once. This same sample was also part of a study on T cells expressing NK-cell markers.

Sequencing was done on a sample of CD4+ T cells sorted from blood. Receptor source: a woman under 30 in good health.

This clonotype was seen more than once but under ten times. The chain combines TRBV6-2 or TRBV6-3 with TRBJ1-5; the D gene is possibly TRBD1 (6 bases). V was shortened by 5 bases and J by 6 bases, with 20 bases between the two germline ends. Germline values: CDR1 MNHEY, CDR2 SVGEGT. This CDR3 region has 16 residues. The DNA for the CDR3 is TGTGCCAGCAGTGCCAGACAGGTTCGGCAGCGTCAGCCCCAGCATTTT. It encodes CASSARQVRQRQPQHF.

This clonotype has only a few counts. The V call is TRBV20-1, the J call TRBJ2-1, with 11 bases that match TRBD1. The V segment lost 4 bases and the J segment 6 bases; nucleotides outside the gene matches: 5. The CDR3 loop spans 14 amino acids. Germline V gene sequence: CDR1 DFQATT, CDR2 SNEGSKA (reference sequence). The chain's CDR3 is CSAIPGTGGNEQFF. The CDR3 nucleotides are TGCAGTGCTATCCCCGGGACAGGGGGCAATGAGCAGTTCTTC.

The chain joins TRBV28 to TRBJ2-7; possibly TRBD1 for D (6 bases). The CDR3 consists of 15 residues. V lost 7 bases to trimming and J lost 0 bases, with 16 bases between them. Germline CDR1 is MDHEN and CDR2 is SYDVKM. The CDR3 DNA sequence: TGTGCCAGCATTCGACGGGGCAGGGGCTCCTACGAGCAGTACTTC. Translating it yields CASIRRGRGSYEQYF. Using reference TRBV28 and TRBJ2-7 for the parts outside the CDR3, the full variable domain is DVKVTQSSRYLVKRTGEKVFLECVQDMDHENMFWYRQDPGLGLRLIYFSYDVKMKEKGDIPEGYSVSREKKERFSLILESASTNQTSMYLCASIRRGRGSYEQYFGPGTRLTVT.

This clonotype has more than one count but fewer than ten. The chain links TRBV5-1 to TRBJ2-4; D call uncertain. The CDR3 sequence is 19 residues long. Germline CDR1 reads SGHRS; CDR2 reads YFSETQ. Trimming removed 6 bases at V and 0 bases at J, with 25 bases between. The CDR3 nucleotides read TGCGCCAGCACCAGTCAGGCATCCCCGGGTCGGCTAGCCAAAAACATTCAGTACTTC. This translates into CASTSQASPGRLAKNIQYF.

This clonotype was recorded a few times. V gene TRBV5-1 combines with J gene TRBJ2-3; 12 bases fit TRBD2. The V and J ends lost 4 bases and 3 bases, in that order; junction bases with no gene match: 6. The CDR3 has 16 residues. The germline V gene encodes CDR1 SGHRS and CDR2 YFSETQ. The CDR3 reads CASSPAGTSGTDTQYF. The CDR3 region has the DNA TGCGCCAGCAGCCCCGCCGGGACTAGCGGGACAGATACGCAGTATTTT. Full variable domain (outside the CDR3, taken from reference TRBV5-1 and TRBJ2-3): KAGVTQTPRYLIKTRGQQVTLSCSPISGHRSVSWYQQTPGQGLQFLFEYFSETQRNKGNFPGRFSGRQFSNSRSEMNVSTLELGDSALYLCASSPAGTSGTDTQYFGPGTRLTVL.

This clonotype appeared a few times. The chain couples TRBV12-3 or TRBV12-4 to TRBJ1-1; D remains unclear. V shed 5 bases and J shed 4 bases, with 17 bases lying between them. CDR3 length: 15 residues. Here the CDR3 reads CASSRAGQMSTEAFF. DNA for the CDR3: TGTGCCAGCAGTCGTGCGGGCCAGATGAGCACTGAAGCTTTCTTT.

The J gene is TRBJ2-3, the V gene TRBV6-1; D unresolved. In germline, CDR1 is MNHNS, CDR2 SASEGT. Trimming shortened V by 5 bases and J by 4 bases, and 13 bases separated the two germline ends. This CDR3 is 14 amino acids long. For the CDR3, the DNA is TGTGCCAGCAGTCGAAAGATGGTTGCAGATACGCAGTATTTT. Protein: CASSRKMVADTQYF.

This clonotype was counted a few times. V usage is TRBV11-2 and J usage is TRBJ2-5; D gene ambiguous. Trimming cost V 4 bases and J 2 bases, with 14 bases left between them. The CDR3 is made up of 15 amino acids. Germline CDR1 and CDR2: SGHAT and FQNNGV. Written as DNA, the CDR3 is TGTGCCAGCAGCTCCCAATTTATGGGGCAAGAGACCCAGTACTTC. Its translation: CASSSQFMGQETQYF. Looking up the rest from reference TRBV11-2 and TRBJ2-5 gives the full variable domain: EAGVAQSPRYKIIEKRQSVAFWCNPISGHATLYWYQQILGQGPKLLIQFQNNGVVDDSQLPKDRFSAERLKGVDSTLKIQPAKLEDSAVYLCASSSQFMGQETQYFGPGTRLLVL.

This clonotype occurred a few times. This chain links TRBV10-3 with TRBJ1-5; 7 positions match TRBD1. CDR1 is ENHRY and CDR2 is SYGVKD in the germline V gene. CDR3 length: 14 amino acids. J lost 4 bases, V lost 3 bases, and 3 bases had no gene match. This chain's CDR3 is CAISERDSNQPQHF. CDR3 DNA sequence: TGTGCCATCAGTGAACGGGACAGTAATCAGCCCCAGCATTTT.

The J gene is TRBJ2-7, the V gene TRBV6-1, with D hard to call. Germline V gives CDR1 MNHNS, CDR2 SASEGT. V lost 5 bases, J lost 3 bases, and 11 bases lay in between. CDR3 length: 13 residues. CDR3 bases: TGTGCCAGCAGTAAAAGTCCGGGCTACGAGCAGTACTTC. It yields the protein CASSKSPGYEQYF.

V usage is TRBV7-9 and J usage is TRBJ2-1, with unresolved D. In germline, CDR1 is SEHNR, CDR2 FQNEAQ (reference sequence). The V gene lost 5 bases and the J gene lost 3 bases, with 8 bases spanning the gap. This CDR3 spans 13 amino acids. For the CDR3, the DNA is TGTGCCAGCAGCCCACGTAGCTACAATGAGCAGTTCTTC. Protein product: CASSPRSYNEQFF. The variable domain in full, completed from reference TRBV7-9 and TRBJ2-1, reads DTGVSQNPRHKITKRGQNVTFRCDPISEHNRLYWYRQTLGQGPEFLTYFQNEAQLEKSRLLSDRFSAERPKGSFSTLEIQRTEQGDSAMYLCASSPRSYNEQFFGPGTRLTVL.

This clonotype was observed a handful of times. The rearrangement joins TRBV12-3 or TRBV12-4 to TRBJ2-1; tentative D call: TRBD2 (5 bases). V was pared by 7 bases and J by 10 bases, with 14 bases between. This CDR3 contains 12 residues. This CDR3 is CASKRAGAEQFF. The CDR3 DNA follows: TGTGCCAGCAAGAGGGCTGGAGCCGAGCAGTTCTTC.

V and J are TRBV20-1 and TRBJ1-1; 11 bases align to TRBD1. Germline values: CDR1 DFQATT, CDR2 SNEGSKA (reference sequence). After removal of 3 bases from V and 2 bases from J, the junction contained 2 bases not matched to a gene. The CDR3 runs 14 residues. The DNA of the CDR3 is TGCAGTGCTAGGGGACAGGGGGACAACACTGAAGCTTTCTTT. Its translation is CSARGQGDNTEAFF.

The sample holds a few counts of this clonotype. The rearrangement links TRBV20-1 to TRBJ2-3; TRBD2 agrees at 8 bases. The CDR3 extends over 15 amino acids. Looked up from germline, CDR1 is DFQATT and CDR2 is SNEGSKA (reference sequence). With 1 base clipped from V and 0 bases from J, the junction kept 3 bases outside the gene matches. Written as DNA, the CDR3 is TGCAGTGCTAGAGTGTTAGCGGGGAGCACAGATACGCAGTATTTT. Encoded protein: CSARVLAGSTDTQYF.

As for this clonotype: The junction shows a germline mismatch at one end, possibly a read error. The V call is TRBV7-2, the J call TRBJ2-3, with a tentative D call TRBD2 (5 bases). CDR1 and CDR2 (germline): SGHTA, FQGNSA. The CDR3 spans 11 residues. CDR3 DNA: TGTGCCAGCAGCATAGCGGATACGCAGTATTTT. It encodes CASSIADTQYF.

The rearrangement links TRBV6-5 to TRBJ2-7; the D gene is possibly TRBD1 (6 bases). In germline, CDR1 is MNHEY, CDR2 SVGAGI. The V end lost 2 bases, the J end lost 3 bases, and 11 bases lay between the germline ends. The length of the CDR3 is 14 residues. CDR3 amino acids: CASSYRQVLYEQYF. In DNA, the CDR3 is TGTGCCAGCAGTTACCGACAGGTTCTCTACGAGCAGTACTTC.

In its sample, this clonotype was seen many times. The chain recombines TRBV20-1 with TRBJ2-7, with 11 bases aligning to TRBD1. CDR1 and CDR2 from the germline V gene are DFQATT and SNEGSKA (reference sequence). The CDR3 totals 12 residues. The trim removed 8 bases at V and 4 bases at J, leaving 4 bases unmatched. The CDR3, as DNA: TGCAGTTCCGGGACAGGGGGATACGAGCAGTACTTC. Translation gives CSSGTGGYEQYF.

This rearrangement joins TRBV5-4 to TRBJ2-3; TRBD1 agrees at 7 bases. CDR1 is SGHNT, CDR2 YYREEE, per germline (reference sequence). This CDR3 has 14 amino acids. Trimming at V came to 4 bases and at J to 1 base, leaving 3 bases not matched to a gene. For the CDR3, the DNA is TGTGCCAGCAGCGGGGGACAGCGCACAGATACGCAGTATTTT. Its protein is CASSGGQRTDTQYF.

This clonotype has just a few counts. Germline is not matched at one junction end, which may reflect a read error. The CDR3 is CSSRVSEVTDTQYF. The CDR3 DNA reads TGCAGTTCTAGAGTTAGCGAGGTCACAGATACGCAGTATTTT. The chain combines TRBV20-1 with TRBJ2-3; D perhaps matches TRBD2 (5 bases). The CDR3 loop spans 14 amino acids. Germline V gene data show CDR1 as DFQATT and CDR2 as SNEGSKA (reference sequence).

This clonotype came up a few times. The chain has TRBV2 and TRBJ1-5; the match to TRBD1 covers 9 bases. The junction had 10 bases not matched to a gene; V was cut back by 6 bases and J by 7 bases. The germline V gene encodes CDR1 SNHLY and CDR2 FYNNEI. The CDR3 runs 15 residues. The CDR3 DNA follows: TGTGCCAGCAGCTCCGGGACAGGGATGAGACAGCCCCAGCATTTT. Translating it yields CASSSGTGMRQPQHF. Combining the CDR3 with reference TRBV2 and TRBJ1-5 gives the whole variable domain EPEVTQTPSHQVTQMGQEVILRCVPISNHLYFYWYRQILGQKVEFLVSFYNNEISEKSEIFDDQFSVERPDGSNFTLKIRSTKLEDSAMYFCASSSGTGMRQPQHFGDGTRLSIL.

This clonotype has a handful of counts. The J gene is TRBJ2-7, the V gene TRBV24-1, with TRBD1 matching over 8 bases. With 5 bases clipped from V and 5 bases from J, the junction kept 13 bases outside the gene matches. Germline V gene sequence: CDR1 KGHDR, CDR2 SFDVKD. The CDR3 runs to 16 residues. The CDR3 DNA reads as TGTGCCACCAGTGCAGGAGCGGGCAGGGGGCGCGACGAGCAGTACTTC. Protein sequence: CATSAGAGRGRDEQYF.

This clonotype showed up just a few times. V is TRBV6-5 and J is TRBJ2-7; D may match TRBD1 or TRBD2 (5 bases each). The CDR3 runs 14 residues. CDR1 and CDR2 (germline): MNHEY, SVGAGI. V shed 8 bases and J shed 4 bases, with 18 bases lying between them. The CDR3 coding sequence is TGTGCCAGCCGATACGCTCAGGGAGCATACGAGCAGTACTTC. It is translated as CASRYAQGAYEQYF.

The chain is built from TRBV7-8 and TRBJ2-3, with D perhaps matching TRBD2 (5 bases). The V gene's germline CDR1 is SGHVS and CDR2 FQNEAQ. Trimming left V 5 bases short and J 6 bases short, with 15 bases between. The CDR3 consists of 14 residues. The DNA of the CDR3 is TGTGCCAGCAGCCGAAGGGAGTCCGGGGATACGCAGTATTTT. Encoded protein: CASSRRESGDTQYF.

The rearrangement links TRBV5-1 to TRBJ2-3, with D possibly being TRBD2 (5 bases). Germline CDR1 and CDR2: SGHRS and YFSETQ. V shed 4 bases and J shed 1 base, with 13 bases lying between them. This CDR3 comprises 15 residues. Written as DNA, the CDR3 is TGCGCCAGCAGCAAAGTGAGCGGAGGCACAGATACGCAGTATTTT. It translates to CASSKVSGGTDTQYF.